This TCR beta chain appears in the sequencing data of a study of radiotherapy plus CTLA-4 blockade in lung cancer. Study-wide findings and caveats: Reported findings show early blood T cell clone dynamics, with interferon-beta, best predicted response. In blood, TCR clones derived from the tumor expanded after radiotherapy plus ipilimumab.

This clone was seen a few times. Antigen unknown. V lost 3 bases and J lost 7, with 19 bases in between. The CDR3 runs to 15 residues. CDR1 is SEHNR and CDR2 is FQNEAQ in the germline V gene (reference sequence). Repertoires were generated with immunoSEQ multiplex PCR, while TCRdb's copy carries only in-frame clones and drops some. Among roughly 14,000 clones listed, more than 70% were seen once. Sample: peripheral blood, taken from a patient treated with radiotherapy plus ipilimumab. The chain recombines TRBV7-9 with TRBJ2-7, with D maybe TRBD2 (6 bases). The receptor was isolated from a human donor with non-small cell lung cancer that progressed on radiotherapy plus ipilimumab. Some clones in this sample may be carry-over from other donors' samples. The CDR3 region has the DNA TGTGCCAGCAGCTTGTCGGGGGTTTCCAGCGGAGAGCAGTACTTC. Translation: CASSLSGVSSGEQYF.